This TCR beta chain was observed in a study of early T cells in non-severe SARS-CoV-2 infection. Study context: With bulk RNA from unsorted whole blood as input, sequencing yielded unpaired chains.

A single record per CDR3 protein comes from TCRdb applying MiXCR to the 5' RACE reads. In the table there are 77,000 or so distinct CDR3 sequences, roughly 15% of which are singletons. CDR3 size: 15 residues. Germline-derived CDR1 and CDR2 are SGHKS and YYEKEE (reference sequence). J gave up 2 bases and V 2 bases, and 6 bases lay outside the gene matches. This clonotype came up a few times. The clonotype originates from an adult who was a healthcare worker with PCR-confirmed SARS-CoV-2 infection or an uninfected control (not recorded which). This rearrangement joins TRBV5-5 to TRBJ1-1; 7 bases are shared with TRBD1. The source was whole blood, collected at baseline. The DNA of the CDR3 is TGTGCCAGCAGCTTTGATACAGGGGTCAACACTGAAGCTTTCTTT. Its protein product is CASSFDTGVNTEAFF.